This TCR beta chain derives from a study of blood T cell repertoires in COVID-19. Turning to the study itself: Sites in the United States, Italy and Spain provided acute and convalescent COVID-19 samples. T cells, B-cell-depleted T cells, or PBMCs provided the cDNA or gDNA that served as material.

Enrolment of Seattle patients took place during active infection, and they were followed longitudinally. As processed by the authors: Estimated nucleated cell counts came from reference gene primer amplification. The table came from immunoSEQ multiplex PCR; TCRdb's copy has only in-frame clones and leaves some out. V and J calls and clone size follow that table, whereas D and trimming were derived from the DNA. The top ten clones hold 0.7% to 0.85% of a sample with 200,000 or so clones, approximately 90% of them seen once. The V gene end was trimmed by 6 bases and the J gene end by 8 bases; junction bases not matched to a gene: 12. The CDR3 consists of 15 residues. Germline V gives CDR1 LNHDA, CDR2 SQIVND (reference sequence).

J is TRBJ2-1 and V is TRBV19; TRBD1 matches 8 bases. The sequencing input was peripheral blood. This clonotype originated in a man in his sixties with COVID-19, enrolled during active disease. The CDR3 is CASSELQGVVDEQFF. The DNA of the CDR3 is TGTGCCAGTAGCGAGTTACAGGGGGTTGTGGATGAGCAGTTCTTC.